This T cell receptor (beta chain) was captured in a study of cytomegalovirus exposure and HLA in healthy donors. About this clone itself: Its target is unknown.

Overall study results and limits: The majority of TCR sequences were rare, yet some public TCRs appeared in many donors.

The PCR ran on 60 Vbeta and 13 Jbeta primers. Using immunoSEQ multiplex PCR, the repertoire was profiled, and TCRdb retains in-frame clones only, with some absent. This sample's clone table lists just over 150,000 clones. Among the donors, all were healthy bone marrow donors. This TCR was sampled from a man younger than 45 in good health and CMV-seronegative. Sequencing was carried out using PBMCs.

The CDR3 sequence is CASSPRQGSGETQYF. For the CDR3, the DNA is TGTGCCAGCAGTCCCAGACAGGGAAGTGGAGAGACCCAGTACTTC. This chain uses TRBV6-6 with TRBJ2-5; 7 bases match TRBD1. V was clipped by 5 bases and J by 4 bases; unmatched bases: 10. This CDR3 has 15 residues. Germline V CDR1 and CDR2: MNHNY, SVGAGI (reference sequence).